The 30 T cell receptor beta chains below were found in one sample sequenced in a study of CD8 T cells in ankylosing spondylitis. Via MiXCR, TCRdb re-called the 5' RACE reads, giving one row per CDR3 protein. The sample has a few hundred thousand distinct CDR3 sequences, about a sixth seen once; the top ten hold approximately 42%. Study conclusions and caveats: There was a TCR beta motif, made of several highly homologous variants, that appeared characteristic of ankylosing spondylitis blood.

Their antigens are not known. The sequencing sample was made of blood, either unsorted or a sorted T cell fraction (not recorded which). All receptors derive from a male donor with ankylosing spondylitis.

This clonotype appeared once. The rearrangement joins TRBV7-2 to TRBJ2-3, with 11 bases matching TRBD2. V was clipped by 4 bases and J by 2 bases; unmatched bases: 5. CDR3 size: 16 residues. Germline lookup yields CDR1 SGHTA and CDR2 FQGNSA. The CDR3 bases are TGTGCCAGCAGCTCACTAGCGGGGGCCTACACAGATACGCAGTATTTT. Translation: CASSSLAGAYTDTQYF.

This clonotype has a handful of counts. The chain recombines TRBV18 with TRBJ1-2, with 8 bases lining up with TRBD1. The CDR3 loop spans 18 amino acids. Trimming at V came to 3 bases and at J to 0 bases, leaving 12 bases not matched to a gene. Germline loops: CDR1 KGHSH, CDR2 LQKENI. CDR3 region: CASSPLRQGTLANYGYTF. CDR3 nucleotides: TGTGCCAGCTCACCCCTCCGACAGGGGACTCTCGCTAACTATGGCTACACCTTC. Complete variable domain (other parts from reference TRBV18 and TRBJ1-2): NAGVMQNPRHLVRRRGQEARLRCSPMKGHSHVYWYRQLPEEGLKFMVYLQKENIIDESGMPKERFSAEFPKEGPSILRIQQVVRGDSAAYFCASSPLRQGTLANYGYTFGSGTRLTVV.

This clonotype was seen only a few times. V usage is TRBV15 and J usage is TRBJ1-3; D not certain. This CDR3 has 17 residues. Per germline, CDR1 LNHNV and CDR2 YYDKDF (reference sequence). Trimming took off 1 base at V and 2 bases at J, with 15 bases between the two ends. The CDR3 sequence: CATSRVPETTTGNTIYF. DNA of the CDR3: TGTGCCACCAGCAGAGTCCCCGAAACGACGACTGGAAACACCATATATTTT.

This clonotype was detected ten times or more. The chain recombines TRBV12-3 or TRBV12-4 with TRBJ2-7; D possibly matches TRBD1 or TRBD2 (5 bases each). The ends were cut back, 3 bases at V and 5 bases at J, with 11 bases in the middle. The CDR3 runs 13 residues. The CDR3 coding sequence is TGTGCCAGCAGTTTTGGGGGTTTCAACGAGCAGTACTTC. It translates to CASSFGGFNEQYF.

The chain recombines TRBV30 with TRBJ2-7; 7 bases fit TRBD1. CDR1 and CDR2 (germline): GTSNPN, SVGIG (reference sequence). V lost 2 bases, J lost 2 bases, and 6 bases stayed unmatched. This CDR3 is 14 amino acids long. The CDR3 DNA reads TGTGCCTGGAGTAGGTACAGGGGAACCTACGAGCAGTACTTC. Encoded protein: CAWSRYRGTYEQYF. Together with reference TRBV30 and TRBJ2-7, the CDR3 gives the full variable domain: SQTIHQWPATLVQPVGSPLSLECTVEGTSNPNLYWYRQAAGRGLQLLFYSVGIGQISSEVPQNLSASRPQDRQFILSSKKLLLSDSGFYLCAWSRYRGTYEQYFGPGTRLTVT.

The chain has TRBV25-1 and TRBJ2-1, with 12 bases matching TRBD2. This CDR3 has 18 residues. Germline CDR1 reads MGHDK; CDR2 reads SYGVNS. After removal of 6 bases from V and 4 bases from J, the junction contained 13 bases not matched to a gene. CDR3 DNA: TGTGCCAGCAGGGGTCGAGGACTAGCGGGAAAAGTGTACAATGAGCAGTTCTTC. Its translation is CASRGRGLAGKVYNEQFF.

In this sample, this clonotype turned up a few times. The V call is TRBV6-2 or TRBV6-3, the J call TRBJ2-7; TRBD2 agrees at 10 bases. Germline lookup yields CDR1 MNHEY and CDR2 SVGEGT. The trim removed 6 bases at V and 0 bases at J, leaving 5 bases unmatched. This CDR3 has 15 amino acids. CDR3 DNA sequence: TGTGCCAGCAGGGCTAGCGGGAGTCTCTCCTACGAGCAGTACTTC. It specifies CASRASGSLSYEQYF.

There are a few counts of this clonotype. The chain carries TRBV29-1 and TRBJ1-4, with 11 bases matching TRBD1. The junction had 9 bases not matched to a gene; V was cut back by 5 bases and J by 7 bases. This CDR3 has 15 amino acids. Germline V gives CDR1 SQVTM, CDR2 ANQGSEA. CDR3 nucleotides: TGCAGCGTTTTAGGACAGGGGGCACTGGGTGAAAAACTGTTTTTT. Translation: CSVLGQGALGEKLFF.

This clonotype was seen ten or more times. Likely a read error: the CDR3 ends without its conserved phenylalanine or tryptophan. The DNA is left out, because the CDR3 cannot be placed on it with certainty; the CDR3 is given as TCRdb lists it. The V and J genes are TRBV18 and TRBJ1-4. The CDR3 numbers 12 amino acids, ends counted. Per the germline V gene, CDR1 is KGHSH and CDR2 is LQKENI. The CDR3 region is CASSLIGLRYDL.

The chain employs TRBV25-1 and TRBJ2-1; possible D gene TRBD2, 5 bases. Between the trimmed V and J ends, which lost 3 bases and 9 bases, there was a span of 12 bases. Per the germline V gene, CDR1 is MGHDK and CDR2 is SYGVNS. This CDR3 spans 13 amino acids. In nucleotides, the CDR3 is TGTGCCAGCAGTGATCCACTAGAGGCTGAGCAGTTCTTC. Its protein product is CASSDPLEAEQFF.

The V and J genes are TRBV12-3 or TRBV12-4 and TRBJ1-4; 9 bases map to TRBD1. The CDR3 consists of 16 residues. The ends lost 6 bases at V and 4 bases at J; junction bases unmatched: 9. The CDR3 nucleotides read TGTGCCAGCAGCTCGGGACAGGGACTAGGTAATGAAAAACTGTTTTTT. It yields the protein CASSSGQGLGNEKLFF.

This clonotype was picked up a small number of times. The J gene is TRBJ2-1, the V gene TRBV28; 8 bases align to TRBD2. The CDR3 totals 15 residues. V gave up 3 bases and J gave up 4 bases; unmatched junction bases: 5. CDR1 is MDHEN, CDR2 SYDVKM, per germline. The CDR3 loop reads CASSFSREEYNEQFF. DNA for the CDR3: TGTGCCAGCAGTTTCTCGCGGGAGGAATACAATGAGCAGTTCTTC. The whole variable domain, filled in from reference TRBV28 and TRBJ2-1, reads DVKVTQSSRYLVKRTGEKVFLECVQDMDHENMFWYRQDPGLGLRLIYFSYDVKMKEKGDIPEGYSVSREKKERFSLILESASTNQTSMYLCASSFSREEYNEQFFGPGTRLTVL.

This clonotype was found a few times. The V gene is TRBV5-1, the J gene TRBJ1-1; D is unresolved. The CDR3 consists of 15 residues. Germline CDR1 SGHRS, CDR2 YFSETQ. The V end was cut by 1 base, the J end by 1 base, with 11 bases between. The DNA of the CDR3 is TGCGCCAGCAGCTTGTTACATACTGAGAACACTGAAGCTTTCTTT. The encoded protein is CASSLLHTENTEAFF.

V gene TRBV15 combines with J gene TRBJ2-5, with 14 bases lining up with TRBD2. Trimming removed 4 bases from V and 5 bases from J; junction bases left unmatched: 12. Germline-derived CDR1 and CDR2 are LNHNV and YYDKDF (reference sequence). This CDR3 is built from 18 residues. The CDR3 DNA is TGTGCCACCAGCATAGGACTAGCGGGGGGACCTCTATGGGAGACCCAGTACTTC. Translation: CATSIGLAGGPLWETQYF.

In this sample, this clonotype turned up a few times. This rearrangement joins TRBV5-1 to TRBJ1-1, with D possibly matching TRBD1 (6 bases). Germline values: CDR1 SGHRS, CDR2 YFSETQ. CDR3 length equals 15 residues. Trimming shortened V by 0 bases and J by 3 bases, and 12 bases separated the two germline ends. The CDR3 loop reads CASSLGWGRDTEAFF. In nucleotides, the CDR3 is TGCGCCAGCAGCTTGGGGTGGGGGCGGGACACTGAAGCTTTCTTT.

The J gene is TRBJ1-2, the V gene TRBV27; D not certain. The ends were cut back, 7 bases at V and 5 bases at J, with 20 bases in the middle. Germline assignment: CDR1 MNHEY and CDR2 SMNVEV (reference sequence). The CDR3 length is 15 residues. The CDR3 DNA reads as TGTGCCAGCACCCCCTATGGCCATTACCCATATGGCTACACCTTC. It specifies CASTPYGHYPYGYTF.

The V gene is TRBV12-3 or TRBV12-4, the J gene TRBJ1-2; tentative D call: TRBD1 (5 bases). The CDR3 is made up of 13 amino acids. Trimming left V 1 base short and J 8 bases short, with 11 bases between. The CDR3 protein is CASSLGQTVGYTF. DNA for the CDR3: TGTGCCAGCAGTTTAGGACAGACGGTGGGCTACACCTTC.

The rearrangement links TRBV28 to TRBJ1-3, with unresolved D. The V and J ends lost 6 bases and 0 bases respectively, with 12 bases between them. Per the germline V gene, CDR1 is MDHEN and CDR2 is SYDVKM. There are 15 residues in the CDR3. The CDR3 loop reads CASRRDSTSGNTIYF. Written as DNA, the CDR3 is TGTGCCAGCAGGCGGGATTCCACCTCTGGAAACACCATATATTTT. Using reference TRBV28 and TRBJ1-3 for the parts outside the CDR3, the full variable domain is DVKVTQSSRYLVKRTGEKVFLECVQDMDHENMFWYRQDPGLGLRLIYFSYDVKMKEKGDIPEGYSVSREKKERFSLILESASTNQTSMYLCASRRDSTSGNTIYFGEGSWLTVV.

This chain's CDR3 is CASSYLEGTDTQYF. The CDR3 nucleotides are TGTGCCAGCAGTTACTTAGAGGGCACAGATACGCAGTATTTT. The genes are TRBV6-5 and TRBJ2-3; D not resolved. The CDR3 has 14 residues. V lost 1 base, J lost 1 base, and 6 bases lay in between. Germline lookup yields CDR1 MNHEY and CDR2 SVGAGI.

The table lists this clonotype with a few counts. This chain joins TRBV27 and TRBJ2-3; the D is unclear. The CDR3 has 13 residues. The germline V and J ends were trimmed by 3 bases and 6 bases, with 10 bases remaining between them. Germline CDR1 is MNHEY and CDR2 is SMNVEV (reference sequence). CDR3 coding DNA: TGTGCCAGCAGTTTCCTAATCGACGATACGCAGTATTTT. Its protein product is CASSFLIDDTQYF.

The chain is built from TRBV4-3 and TRBJ2-7; possibly TRBD1 for D (6 bases). The CDR3 has 16 amino acids. Germline assignment: CDR1 LGHNA and CDR2 YSLEER. The germline V and J ends were trimmed by 0 bases and 2 bases, with 14 bases remaining between them. CDR3: CASSQDRDGTTYEQYF. DNA for the CDR3: TGCGCCAGCAGCCAAGATCGTGACGGGACAACCTACGAGCAGTACTTC.

This rearrangement joins TRBV10-3 to TRBJ2-1; 13 nucleotides line up with TRBD2. Looked up from germline, CDR1 is ENHRY and CDR2 is SYGVKD. CDR3 length equals 16 residues. The V gene end was trimmed by 8 bases and the J gene end by 4 bases; junction bases not matched to a gene: 8. The CDR3 reads CAIGPRTSGGYNEQFF. In nucleotides, the CDR3 is TGTGCCATCGGGCCTCGGACTAGCGGGGGATACAATGAGCAGTTCTTC.

The genes are TRBV28 and TRBJ1-1; D not resolved. Trimming shortened V by 3 bases and J by 4 bases, and 6 bases separated the two germline ends. Germline V gene data show CDR1 as MDHEN and CDR2 as SYDVKM. The CDR3 sequence is 12 residues long. The CDR3 sequence: CASSFDITEAFF. The CDR3 DNA sequence: TGTGCCAGCAGTTTTGATATCACTGAAGCTTTCTTT. The full variable domain, with the rest looked up from reference TRBV28 and TRBJ1-1, is DVKVTQSSRYLVKRTGEKVFLECVQDMDHENMFWYRQDPGLGLRLIYFSYDVKMKEKGDIPEGYSVSREKKERFSLILESASTNQTSMYLCASSFDITEAFFGQGTRLTVV.

This clonotype came up once. The chain is built from TRBV11-2 and TRBJ2-2; D remains unclear. Germline V gene lookup returns CDR1 SGHAT and CDR2 FQNNGV. This CDR3 has 15 amino acids. Trimming shortened V by 1 base and J by 8 bases, and 14 bases separated the two germline ends. Here the CDR3 DNA reads TGTGCCAGCAGCTTAGTTGTTGCTAACCGGGGGGAGCTGTTTTTT. The encoded protein is CASSLVVANRGELFF.

Only a few counts were recorded for this clonotype. This chain connects TRBV28 to TRBJ2-2; TRBD1 matches 7 bases. Germline-derived CDR1 and CDR2 are MDHEN and SYDVKM. The trim removed 8 bases at V and 3 bases at J, leaving 6 bases unmatched. This CDR3 spans 14 amino acids. In DNA form, the CDR3 reads TGTGCCAGCGCGAGGGACAGCTACACCGGGGAGCTGTTTTTT. This sequence encodes CASARDSYTGELFF. The variable domain in full, completed from reference TRBV28 and TRBJ2-2, reads DVKVTQSSRYLVKRTGEKVFLECVQDMDHENMFWYRQDPGLGLRLIYFSYDVKMKEKGDIPEGYSVSREKKERFSLILESASTNQTSMYLCASARDSYTGELFFGEGSRLTVL.

The rearrangement joins TRBV7-9 to TRBJ2-7, with 13 bases identical to TRBD2. This CDR3 is 17 amino acids long. Trimming at V came to 2 bases and at J to 3 bases, leaving 7 bases not matched to a gene. Per the germline V gene, CDR1 is SEHNR and CDR2 is FQNEAQ (reference sequence). The CDR3 is CASSLRAGLAGDYEQYF. The CDR3 DNA reads TGTGCCAGCAGCTTAAGGGCAGGACTAGCGGGAGACTACGAGCAGTACTTC.

This sequence joins TRBV29-1 and TRBJ2-2; D possibly corresponds to TRBD1 (6 bases). V lost 0 bases to trimming and J lost 5 bases, with 7 bases between them. CDR3 size: 13 residues. The germline gives CDR1 SQVTM, CDR2 ANQGSEA. CDR3 in amino acids: CSVEDTGTGELFF. The CDR3 bases are TGCAGCGTTGAAGATACAGGGACCGGGGAGCTGTTTTTT.

The J gene is TRBJ2-1, the V gene TRBV11-2; 11 nucleotides align to TRBD1. This CDR3 contains 15 residues. The V and J ends lost 5 bases and 4 bases, in that order; junction bases with no gene match: 4. CDR1 and CDR2 from the germline V gene are SGHAT and FQNNGV. This CDR3 is CASSNGQGAYNEQFF. The CDR3 DNA is TGTGCCAGCAGCAACGGACAGGGGGCTTACAATGAGCAGTTCTTC. The full variable domain, its missing parts supplied by reference TRBV11-2 and TRBJ2-1, is EAGVAQSPRYKIIEKRQSVAFWCNPISGHATLYWYQQILGQGPKLLIQFQNNGVVDDSQLPKDRFSAERLKGVDSTLKIQPAKLEDSAVYLCASSNGQGAYNEQFFGPGTRLTVL.

J is TRBJ2-7 and V is TRBV20-1; 7 bases are a match to TRBD2. The CDR3 extends over 14 amino acids. V lost 4 bases and J lost 0; bases outside the gene matches: 6. The germline V gene encodes CDR1 DFQATT and CDR2 SNEGSKA (reference sequence). The CDR3 DNA is TGCAGTGCTACGTTCGGGGGGAGCTCCTACGAGCAGTACTTC. Translation gives CSATFGGSSYEQYF.

This clonotype was seen more than once but under ten times. J is TRBJ1-6 and V is TRBV27, with 7 positions matching TRBD1. The germline gives CDR1 MNHEY, CDR2 SMNVEV (reference sequence). Trimming at V came to 6 bases and at J to 7 bases, leaving 12 bases not matched to a gene. The CDR3 is 16 residues long. This CDR3 is CASRRTSRDRNSPLHF. The CDR3 DNA follows: TGTGCCAGCAGGCGAACCTCAAGGGACAGAAATTCACCCCTCCACTTT.